This T cell receptor beta chain was found in a study of cytomegalovirus exposure and HLA in healthy donors. Findings and limits, study-wide: Most of the TCR beta V segments (in an earlier analysis) were productive either about 90% or about 30% of the time. Most TCR sequences were seen very rarely across donors, but some public TCRs occurred in many.

With 60 Vbeta and 13 Jbeta primers, the PCR was carried out. The table came from immunoSEQ multiplex PCR; TCRdb's copy has only in-frame clones and leaves some out. This listing includes about 55,000 clones. V was cut by 1 base and J by 1 base, with 9 bases left in between. The CDR3 contains 15 residues. Germline CDR1 SEHNR, CDR2 FQNEAQ (reference sequence). Of note for this clone: Its antigen remains unidentified.

This receptor was taken from a man aged 50 to 60 in good health and CMV-seropositive. The chain carries TRBV7-9 and TRBJ2-3, with a weak D call TRBD2 (6 bases). Material: PBMCs. The CDR3 sequence is CASSLGRGGTDTQYF. CDR3 in DNA: TGTGCCAGCAGCTTAGGGCGCGGGGGCACAGATACGCAGTATTTT.